This section outlines one TCR beta chain sequence together with its context. Its antigen remains unidentified. CDR1 and CDR2 (germline): SQVTM, ANQGSEA. Trimming took off 5 bases at V and 6 bases at J, with 8 bases between the two ends. The length of the CDR3 is 11 residues. These data originate in a study of cytomegalovirus exposure and HLA in healthy donors. Study-level results: The only immune exposure information that was available was CMV serostatus. Most TCR sequences showed up rarely, but some public TCRs showed up in many donors. Highly shared sequence variants in one cluster were likely a sequencing artifact.

The PCR had 60 Vbeta and 13 Jbeta primers. The table came from immunoSEQ multiplex PCR; TCRdb's copy has only in-frame clones and leaves some out. The repertoire holds roughly 220,000 clones, with about 74% as singletons. The clonotype comes from a woman aged 25 to 39 in good health and CMV-seronegative. The sequencing input was PBMCs. J is TRBJ2-1 and V is TRBV29-1; D call uncertain. CDR3 in DNA: TGCAGCGTTAACGGTGCCAATGAGCAGTTCTTC. Encoded protein: CSVNGANEQFF.